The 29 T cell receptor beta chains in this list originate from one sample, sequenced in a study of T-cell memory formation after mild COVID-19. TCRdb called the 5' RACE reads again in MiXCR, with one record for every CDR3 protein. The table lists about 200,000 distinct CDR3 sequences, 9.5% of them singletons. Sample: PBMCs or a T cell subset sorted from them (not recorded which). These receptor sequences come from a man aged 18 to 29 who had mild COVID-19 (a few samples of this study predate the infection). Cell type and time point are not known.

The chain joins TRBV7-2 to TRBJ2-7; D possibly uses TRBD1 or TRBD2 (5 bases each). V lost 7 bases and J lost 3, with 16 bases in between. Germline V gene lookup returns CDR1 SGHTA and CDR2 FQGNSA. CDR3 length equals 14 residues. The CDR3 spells CASNFGLDSYEQYF. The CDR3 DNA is TGTGCCAGCAACTTTGGACTCGACAGCTACGAGCAGTACTTC.

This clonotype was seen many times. In DNA, the CDR3 is TGTGCCAGCAGTACTAGGACCGGTGAAAAACTGTTTTTT. Its translation: CASSTRTGEKLFF. The chain is built from TRBV27 and TRBJ1-4; no clear D gene. In germline, CDR1 is MNHEY, CDR2 SMNVEV (reference sequence). CDR3 length: 13 residues. The V gene lost 5 bases and the J gene lost 7 bases, with 11 bases spanning the gap.

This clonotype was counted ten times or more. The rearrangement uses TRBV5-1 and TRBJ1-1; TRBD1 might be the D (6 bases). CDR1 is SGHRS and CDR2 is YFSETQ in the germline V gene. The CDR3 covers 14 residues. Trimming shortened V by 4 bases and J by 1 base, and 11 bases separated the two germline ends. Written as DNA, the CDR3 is TGCGCCAGCAGCGGGGGACAAAAGAACACTGAAGCTTTCTTT. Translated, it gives CASSGGQKNTEAFF.

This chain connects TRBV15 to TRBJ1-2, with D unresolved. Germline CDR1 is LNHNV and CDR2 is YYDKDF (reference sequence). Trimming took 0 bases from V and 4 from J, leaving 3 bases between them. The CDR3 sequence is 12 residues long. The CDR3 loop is CATSRDSYGYTF. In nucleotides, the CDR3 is TGTGCCACCAGCAGAGATTCCTATGGCTACACCTTC.

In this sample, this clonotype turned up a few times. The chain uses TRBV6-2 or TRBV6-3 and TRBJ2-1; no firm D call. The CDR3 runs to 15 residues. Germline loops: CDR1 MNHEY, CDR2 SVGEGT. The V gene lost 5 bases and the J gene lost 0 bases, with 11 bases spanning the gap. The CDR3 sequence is CASSARTSSYNEQFF. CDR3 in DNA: TGTGCCAGCAGTGCCAGGACGAGCTCCTACAATGAGCAGTTCTTC.

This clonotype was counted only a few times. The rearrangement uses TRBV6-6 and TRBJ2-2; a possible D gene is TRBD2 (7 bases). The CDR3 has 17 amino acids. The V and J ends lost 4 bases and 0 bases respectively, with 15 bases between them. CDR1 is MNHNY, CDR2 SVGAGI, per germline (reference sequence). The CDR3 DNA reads TGTGCCAGCAGTTTCGTGGCGGGGGCCGCGAACACCGGGGAGCTGTTTTTT. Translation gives CASSFVAGAANTGELFF.

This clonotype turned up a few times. The CDR3 DNA sequence: TGTGCCAGTAGTCTAACGGACTATGGCTACACCTTC. Translating gives CASSLTDYGYTF. This chain links TRBV19 with TRBJ1-2; unclear D gene. The V end was cut by 5 bases, the J end by 3 bases, with 7 bases between. The CDR3 runs 12 residues. CDR1 and CDR2 (germline): LNHDA, SQIVND (reference sequence). The full variable domain, completed using reference TRBV19 and TRBJ1-2, is DGGITQSPKYLFRKEGQNVTLSCEQNLNHDAMYWYRQDPGQGLRLIYYSQIVNDFQKGDIAEGYSVSREKKESFPLTVTSAQKNPTAFYLCASSLTDYGYTFGSGTRLTVV.

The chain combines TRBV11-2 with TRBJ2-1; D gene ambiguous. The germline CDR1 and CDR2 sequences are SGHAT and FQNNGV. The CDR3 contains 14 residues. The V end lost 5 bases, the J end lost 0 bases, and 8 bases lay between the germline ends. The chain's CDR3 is CASSIVNSYNEQFF. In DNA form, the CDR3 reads TGTGCCAGCAGCATAGTCAACTCCTACAATGAGCAGTTCTTC. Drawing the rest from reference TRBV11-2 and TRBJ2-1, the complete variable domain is EAGVAQSPRYKIIEKRQSVAFWCNPISGHATLYWYQQILGQGPKLLIQFQNNGVVDDSQLPKDRFSAERLKGVDSTLKIQPAKLEDSAVYLCASSIVNSYNEQFFGPGTRLTVL.

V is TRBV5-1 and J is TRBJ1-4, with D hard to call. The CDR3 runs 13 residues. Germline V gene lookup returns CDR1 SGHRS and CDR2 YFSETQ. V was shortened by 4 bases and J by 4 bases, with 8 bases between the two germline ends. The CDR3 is CASSRSVNEKLFF. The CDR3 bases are TGCGCCAGCAGCCGAAGTGTTAATGAAAAACTGTTTTTT.

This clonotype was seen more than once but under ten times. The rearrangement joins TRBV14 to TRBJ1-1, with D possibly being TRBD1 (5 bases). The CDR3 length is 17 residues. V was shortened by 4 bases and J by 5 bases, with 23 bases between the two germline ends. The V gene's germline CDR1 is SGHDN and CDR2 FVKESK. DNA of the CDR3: TGTGCCAGCAGCCCCGGGGTGGGGCCCTTCCCCTGGACTGAAGCTTTCTTT. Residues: CASSPGVGPFPWTEAFF.

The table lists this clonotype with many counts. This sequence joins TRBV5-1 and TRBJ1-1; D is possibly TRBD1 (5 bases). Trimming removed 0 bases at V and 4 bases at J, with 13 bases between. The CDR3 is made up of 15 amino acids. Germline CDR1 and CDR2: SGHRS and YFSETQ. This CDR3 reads CASSLGDGGSTEAFF. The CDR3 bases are TGCGCCAGCAGCTTGGGGGATGGGGGAAGCACTGAAGCTTTCTTT.

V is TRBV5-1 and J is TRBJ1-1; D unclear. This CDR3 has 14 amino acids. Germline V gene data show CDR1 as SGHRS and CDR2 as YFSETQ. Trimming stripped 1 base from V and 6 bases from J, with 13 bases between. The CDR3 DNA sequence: TGCGCCAGCAGCTTGACTAGGGTATCGGCTGAAGCTTTCTTT. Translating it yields CASSLTRVSAEAFF.

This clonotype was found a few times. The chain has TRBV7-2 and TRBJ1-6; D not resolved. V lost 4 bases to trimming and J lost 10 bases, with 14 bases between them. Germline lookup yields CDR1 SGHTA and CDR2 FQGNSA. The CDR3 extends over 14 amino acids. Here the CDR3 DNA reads TGTGCCAGCAGCTCACGGGGAGGAAACTCACCCCTCCACTTT. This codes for CASSSRGGNSPLHF.

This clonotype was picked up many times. CDR3 region: CASSLKLDTEAFF. In DNA form, the CDR3 reads TGCGCCAGCAGCTTGAAATTAGACACTGAAGCTTTCTTT. This sequence joins TRBV5-1 and TRBJ1-1, with D unclear. Between the trimmed V and J ends, which lost 1 base and 3 bases, there was a span of 7 bases. In germline, CDR1 is SGHRS, CDR2 YFSETQ. The CDR3 sequence is 13 residues long.

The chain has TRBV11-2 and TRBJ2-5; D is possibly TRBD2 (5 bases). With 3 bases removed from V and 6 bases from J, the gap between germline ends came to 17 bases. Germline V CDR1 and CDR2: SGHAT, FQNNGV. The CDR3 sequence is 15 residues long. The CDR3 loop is CASSLERGDGKTQYF. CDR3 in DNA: TGTGCCAGCAGCTTGGAACGGGGAGATGGAAAGACCCAGTACTTC.

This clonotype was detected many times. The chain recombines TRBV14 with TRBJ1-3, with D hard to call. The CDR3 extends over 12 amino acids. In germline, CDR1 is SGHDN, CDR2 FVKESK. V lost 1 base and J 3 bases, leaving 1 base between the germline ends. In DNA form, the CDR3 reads TGTGCCAGCAGCCAAGTTGGAAACACCATATATTTT. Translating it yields CASSQVGNTIYF.

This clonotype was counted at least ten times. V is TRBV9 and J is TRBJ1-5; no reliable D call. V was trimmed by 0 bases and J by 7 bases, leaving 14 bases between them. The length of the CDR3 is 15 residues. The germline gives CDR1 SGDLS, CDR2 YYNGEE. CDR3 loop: CASSVAPGIEQPQHF. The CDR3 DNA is TGTGCCAGCAGCGTAGCTCCGGGGATAGAACAGCCCCAGCATTTT.

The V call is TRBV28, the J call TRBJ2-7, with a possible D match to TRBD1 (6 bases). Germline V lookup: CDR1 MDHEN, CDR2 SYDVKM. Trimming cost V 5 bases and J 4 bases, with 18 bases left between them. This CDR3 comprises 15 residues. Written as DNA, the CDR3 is TGTGCCAGCAGTCCAGGGACAAGCGATTATTACGAGCAGTACGTC. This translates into CASSPGTSDYYEQYV.

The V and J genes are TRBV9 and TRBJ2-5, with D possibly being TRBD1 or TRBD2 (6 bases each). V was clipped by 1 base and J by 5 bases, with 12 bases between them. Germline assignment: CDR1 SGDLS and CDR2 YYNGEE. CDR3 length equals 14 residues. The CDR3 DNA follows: TGTGCCAGCAGCGTACGGGGGCTTGCGGAGACCCAGTACTTC. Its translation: CASSVRGLAETQYF. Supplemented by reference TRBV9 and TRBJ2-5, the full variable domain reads DSGVTQTPKHLITATGQRVTLRCSPRSGDLSVYWYQQSLDQGLQFLIQYYNGEERAKGNILERFSAQQFPDLHSELNLSSLELGDSALYFCASSVRGLAETQYFGPGTRLLVL.

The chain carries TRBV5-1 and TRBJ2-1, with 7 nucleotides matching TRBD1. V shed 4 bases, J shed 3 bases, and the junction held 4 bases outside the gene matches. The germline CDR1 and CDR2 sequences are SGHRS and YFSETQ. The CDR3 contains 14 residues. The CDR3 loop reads CASSRQGRYNEQFF. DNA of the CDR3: TGCGCCAGCAGCAGACAGGGCCGCTACAATGAGCAGTTCTTC.

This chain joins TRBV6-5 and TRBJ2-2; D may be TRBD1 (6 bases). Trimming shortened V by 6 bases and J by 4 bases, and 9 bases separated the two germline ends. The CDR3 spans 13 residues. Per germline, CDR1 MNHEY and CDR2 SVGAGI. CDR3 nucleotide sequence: TGTGCCAGCAGGTGGACAGTCACCGGGGAGCTGTTTTTT. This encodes CASRWTVTGELFF.

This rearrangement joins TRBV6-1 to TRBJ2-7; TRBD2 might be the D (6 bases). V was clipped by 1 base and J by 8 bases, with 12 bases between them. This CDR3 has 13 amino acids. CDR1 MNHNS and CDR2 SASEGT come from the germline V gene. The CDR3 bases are TGTGCCAGCAGTGAAGAGTTCCGGGGGAAGCAGTACTTC. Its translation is CASSEEFRGKQYF.

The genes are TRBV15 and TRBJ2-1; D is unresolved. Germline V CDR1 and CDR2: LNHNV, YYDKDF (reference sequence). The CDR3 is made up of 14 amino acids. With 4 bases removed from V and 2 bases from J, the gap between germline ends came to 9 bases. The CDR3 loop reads CATSISSTYNEQFF. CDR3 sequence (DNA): TGTGCCACCAGCATTTCCTCTACCTACAATGAGCAGTTCTTC.

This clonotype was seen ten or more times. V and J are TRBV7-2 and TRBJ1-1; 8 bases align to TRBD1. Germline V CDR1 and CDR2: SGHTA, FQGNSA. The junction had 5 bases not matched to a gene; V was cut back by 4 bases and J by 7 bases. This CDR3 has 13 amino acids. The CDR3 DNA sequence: TGTGCCAGCAGCTCCGGGACAGGCCTTGAAGCTTTCTTT. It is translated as CASSSGTGLEAFF.

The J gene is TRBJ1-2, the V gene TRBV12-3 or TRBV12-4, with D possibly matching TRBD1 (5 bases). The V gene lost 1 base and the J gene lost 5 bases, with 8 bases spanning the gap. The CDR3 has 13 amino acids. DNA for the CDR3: TGTGCCAGCAGTTTAGGCAAGGGGTATGGCTACACCTTC. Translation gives CASSLGKGYGYTF.

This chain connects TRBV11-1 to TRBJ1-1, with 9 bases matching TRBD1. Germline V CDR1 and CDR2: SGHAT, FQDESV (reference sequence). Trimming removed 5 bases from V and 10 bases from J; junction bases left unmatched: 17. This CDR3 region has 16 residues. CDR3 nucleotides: TGTGCCAGCAGCCCCCGAATCACAGGGGGCAAGCTCTCAGCTTTCTTT. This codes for CASSPRITGGKLSAFF.

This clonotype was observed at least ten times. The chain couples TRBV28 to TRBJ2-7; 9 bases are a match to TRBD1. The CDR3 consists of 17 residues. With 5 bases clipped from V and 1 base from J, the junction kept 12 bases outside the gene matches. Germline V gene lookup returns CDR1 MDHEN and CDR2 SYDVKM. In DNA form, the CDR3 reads TGTGCCAGCAGTACCAAGCTCCGGGACAGGGCTTCCTACGAGCAGTACGTC. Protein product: CASSTKLRDRASYEQYV.

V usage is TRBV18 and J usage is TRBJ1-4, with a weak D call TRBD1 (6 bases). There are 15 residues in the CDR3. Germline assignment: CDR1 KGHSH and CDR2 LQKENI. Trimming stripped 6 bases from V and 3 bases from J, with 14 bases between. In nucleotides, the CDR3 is TGTGCCAGCTCGACCAGGGGACCGCCTAATGAAAAACTGTTTTTT. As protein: CASSTRGPPNEKLFF.

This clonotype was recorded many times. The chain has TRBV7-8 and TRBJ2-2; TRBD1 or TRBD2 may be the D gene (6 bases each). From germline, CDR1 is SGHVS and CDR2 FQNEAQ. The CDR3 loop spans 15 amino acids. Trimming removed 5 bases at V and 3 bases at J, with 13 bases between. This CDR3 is CASSGPGADTGELFF. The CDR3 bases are TGTGCCAGCAGCGGACCGGGGGCTGACACCGGGGAGCTGTTTTTT.